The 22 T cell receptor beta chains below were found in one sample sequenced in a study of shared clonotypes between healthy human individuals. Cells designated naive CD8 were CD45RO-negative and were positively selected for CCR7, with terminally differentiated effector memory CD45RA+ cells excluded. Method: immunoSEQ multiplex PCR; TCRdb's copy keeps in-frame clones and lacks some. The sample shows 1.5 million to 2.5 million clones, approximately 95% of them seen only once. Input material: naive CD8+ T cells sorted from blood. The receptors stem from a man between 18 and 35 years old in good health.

The CDR3, as DNA: TGTGCCAGCAGCCAAGTGGCTGGCTACGAGCAGTACTTC. As protein: CASSQVAGYEQYF. The rearrangement uses TRBV14 and TRBJ2-7; unclear D gene. The V and J ends lost 1 base and 3 bases respectively, with 7 bases between them. Germline V CDR1 and CDR2: SGHDN, FVKESK. The CDR3 spans 13 residues.

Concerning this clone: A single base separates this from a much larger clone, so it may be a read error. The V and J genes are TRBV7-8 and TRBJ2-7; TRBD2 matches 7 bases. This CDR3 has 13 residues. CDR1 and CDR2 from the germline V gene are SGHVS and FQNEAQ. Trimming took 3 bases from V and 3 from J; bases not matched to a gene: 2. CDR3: CASSFQRDYEQYF. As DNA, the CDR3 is TGTGCCAGCAGCTTCCAGCGGGACTACGAGCAGTACTTC.

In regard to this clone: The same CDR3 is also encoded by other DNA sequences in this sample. CDR3 amino acids: CASSLGGYYEQYF. The CDR3 nucleotides read TGTGCCAGCAGCTTGGGCGGGTACTACGAGCAGTACTTC. The rearrangement uses TRBV5-6 and TRBJ2-7, with D maybe TRBD2 (5 bases). The germline V gene has CDR1 SGHDT and CDR2 YYEEEE. The CDR3 consists of 13 residues. V lost 0 bases and J 3 bases, leaving 7 bases between the germline ends.

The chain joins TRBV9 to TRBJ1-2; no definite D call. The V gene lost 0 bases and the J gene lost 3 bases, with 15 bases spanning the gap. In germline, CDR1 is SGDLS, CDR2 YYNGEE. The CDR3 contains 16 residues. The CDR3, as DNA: TGTGCCAGCAGCGTAGATAGTTTGGGAGTAGACTATGGCTACACCTTC. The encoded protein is CASSVDSLGVDYGYTF. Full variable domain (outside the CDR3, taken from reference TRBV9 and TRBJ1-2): DSGVTQTPKHLITATGQRVTLRCSPRSGDLSVYWYQQSLDQGLQFLIQYYNGEERAKGNILERFSAQQFPDLHSELNLSSLELGDSALYFCASSVDSLGVDYGYTFGSGTRLTVV.

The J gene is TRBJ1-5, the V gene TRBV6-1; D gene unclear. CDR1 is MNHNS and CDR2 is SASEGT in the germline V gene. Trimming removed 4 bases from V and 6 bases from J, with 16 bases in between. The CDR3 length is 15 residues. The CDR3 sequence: CASSALPLAGQPQHF. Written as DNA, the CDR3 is TGTGCCAGCAGTGCTTTACCCTTAGCGGGTCAGCCCCAGCATTTT.

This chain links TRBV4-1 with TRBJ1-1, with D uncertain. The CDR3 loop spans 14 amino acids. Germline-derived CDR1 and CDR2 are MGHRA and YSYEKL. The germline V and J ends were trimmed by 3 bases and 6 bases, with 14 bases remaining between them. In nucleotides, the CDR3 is TGCGCCAGCAGCCACTGGAGGGATTCCGCTGAAGCTTTCTTT. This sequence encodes CASSHWRDSAEAFF.

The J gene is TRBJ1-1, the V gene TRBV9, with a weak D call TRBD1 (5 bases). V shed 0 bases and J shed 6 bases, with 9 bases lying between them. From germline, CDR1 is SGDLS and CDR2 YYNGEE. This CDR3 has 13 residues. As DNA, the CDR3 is TGTGCCAGCAGCGTAGGAGGGGAGGCTGAAGCTTTCTTT. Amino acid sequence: CASSVGGEAEAFF.

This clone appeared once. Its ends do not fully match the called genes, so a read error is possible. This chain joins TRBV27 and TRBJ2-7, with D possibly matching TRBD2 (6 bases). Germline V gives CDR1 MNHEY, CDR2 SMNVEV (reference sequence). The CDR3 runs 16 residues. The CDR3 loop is CVSSSRRDPRSYEQYF. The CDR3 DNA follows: TGTGTCAGCAGTTCTCGGAGGGACCCAAGGTCCTACGAGCAGTACTTC.

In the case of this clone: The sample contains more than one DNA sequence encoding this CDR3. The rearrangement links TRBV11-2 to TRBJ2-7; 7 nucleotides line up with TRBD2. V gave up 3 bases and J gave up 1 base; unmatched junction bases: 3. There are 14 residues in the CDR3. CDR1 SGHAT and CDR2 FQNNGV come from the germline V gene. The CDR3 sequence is CASSLGGESYEQYF. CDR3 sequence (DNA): TGTGCCAGCAGCTTGGGGGGGGAATCCTACGAGCAGTACTTC.

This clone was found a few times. In DNA, the CDR3 is TGTGCCAGCAGTGAATCTCCGGGACAATCTGGCTACACCTTC. It yields the protein CASSESPGQSGYTF. The rearrangement joins TRBV25-1 to TRBJ1-2; perhaps TRBD1 as D (6 bases). The CDR3 spans 14 residues. CDR1 is MGHDK and CDR2 is SYGVNS in the germline V gene. The V end lost 1 base, the J end lost 7 bases, and 13 bases lay between the germline ends.

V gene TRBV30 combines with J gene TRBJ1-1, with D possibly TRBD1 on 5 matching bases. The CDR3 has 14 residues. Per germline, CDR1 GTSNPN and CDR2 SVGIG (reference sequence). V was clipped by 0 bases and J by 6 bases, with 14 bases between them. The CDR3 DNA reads TGTGCCTGGAGTGTACGCGGGGGTTGGGCTGAAGCTTTCTTT. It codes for CAWSVRGGWAEAFF.

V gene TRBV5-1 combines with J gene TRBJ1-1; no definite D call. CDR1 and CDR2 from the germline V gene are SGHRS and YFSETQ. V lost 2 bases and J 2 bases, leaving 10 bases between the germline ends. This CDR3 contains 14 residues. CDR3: CASSFRYGNTEAFF. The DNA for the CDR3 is TGCGCCAGCAGCTTTCGATACGGAAACACTGAAGCTTTCTTT.

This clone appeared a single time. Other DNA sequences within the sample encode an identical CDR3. As DNA, the CDR3 is TGTGCCAGCAGACCACTTGGGGGGCGAGAGACCCAGTACTTC. It translates to CASRPLGGRETQYF. The chain uses TRBV27 and TRBJ2-5, with D perhaps TRBD1 or TRBD2 (6 bases each). CDR1 is MNHEY, CDR2 SMNVEV, per germline (reference sequence). The CDR3 covers 14 residues. V shed 6 bases and J shed 4 bases, with 15 bases lying between them.

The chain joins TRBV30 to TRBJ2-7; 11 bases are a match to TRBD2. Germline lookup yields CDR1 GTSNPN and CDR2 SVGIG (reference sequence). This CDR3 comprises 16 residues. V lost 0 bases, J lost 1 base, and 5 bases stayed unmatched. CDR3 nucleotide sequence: TGTGCCTGGAGTGTACATCTAGCGGGGGGTTCCTACGAGCAGTACTTC. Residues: CAWSVHLAGGSYEQYF.

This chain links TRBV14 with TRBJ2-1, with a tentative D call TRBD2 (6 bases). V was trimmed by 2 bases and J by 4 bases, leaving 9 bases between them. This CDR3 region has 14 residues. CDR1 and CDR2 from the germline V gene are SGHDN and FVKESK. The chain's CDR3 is CASSQKGLYNEQFF. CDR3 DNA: TGTGCCAGCAGCCAAAAGGGACTTTACAATGAGCAGTTCTTC.

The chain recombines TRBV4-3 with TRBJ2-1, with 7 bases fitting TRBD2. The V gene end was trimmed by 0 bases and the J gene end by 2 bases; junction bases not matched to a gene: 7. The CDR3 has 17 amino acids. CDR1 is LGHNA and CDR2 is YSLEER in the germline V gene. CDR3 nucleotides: TGCGCCAGCAGCCAAGATCCGGGAGGAGTAACCTACAATGAGCAGTTCTTC. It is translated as CASSQDPGGVTYNEQFF.

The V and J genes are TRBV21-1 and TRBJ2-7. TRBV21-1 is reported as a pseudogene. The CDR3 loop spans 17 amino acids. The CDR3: CASSKGKVGTPKYEQYF. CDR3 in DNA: TGTGCCAGCAGCAAAGGTAAAGTGGGAACCCCTAAGTACGAGCAGTACTTC.

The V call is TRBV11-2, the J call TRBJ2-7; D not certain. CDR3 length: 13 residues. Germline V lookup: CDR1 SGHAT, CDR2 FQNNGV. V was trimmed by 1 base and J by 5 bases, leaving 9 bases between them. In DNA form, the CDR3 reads TGTGCCAGCAGCTTAGGTTTCCCCAACGAGCAGTACTTC. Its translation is CASSLGFPNEQYF. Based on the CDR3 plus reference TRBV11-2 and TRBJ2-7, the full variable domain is EAGVAQSPRYKIIEKRQSVAFWCNPISGHATLYWYQQILGQGPKLLIQFQNNGVVDDSQLPKDRFSAERLKGVDSTLKIQPAKLEDSAVYLCASSLGFPNEQYFGPGTRLTVT.

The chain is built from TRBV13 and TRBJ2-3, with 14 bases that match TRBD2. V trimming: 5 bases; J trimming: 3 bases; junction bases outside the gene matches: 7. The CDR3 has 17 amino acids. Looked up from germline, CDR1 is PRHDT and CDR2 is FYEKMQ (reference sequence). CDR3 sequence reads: CASSGETSGRATDTQYF. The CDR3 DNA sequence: TGTGCCAGCAGCGGGGAGACTAGCGGGAGGGCGACAGATACGCAGTATTTT.

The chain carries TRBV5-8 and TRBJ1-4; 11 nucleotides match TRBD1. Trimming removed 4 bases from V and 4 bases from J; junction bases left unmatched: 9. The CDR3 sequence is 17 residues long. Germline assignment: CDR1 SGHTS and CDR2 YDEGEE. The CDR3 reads CASSIPGQGVLNEKLFF. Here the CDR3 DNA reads TGTGCCAGCAGCATACCGGGACAGGGGGTCCTTAATGAAAAACTGTTTTTT.

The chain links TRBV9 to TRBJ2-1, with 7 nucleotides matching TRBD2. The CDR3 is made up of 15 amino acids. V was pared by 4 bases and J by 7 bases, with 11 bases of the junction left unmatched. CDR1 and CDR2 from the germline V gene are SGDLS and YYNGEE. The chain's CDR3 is CASSTTSAQANEQFF. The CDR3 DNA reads TGTGCCAGCAGCACCACTAGCGCCCAGGCGAATGAGCAGTTCTTC.

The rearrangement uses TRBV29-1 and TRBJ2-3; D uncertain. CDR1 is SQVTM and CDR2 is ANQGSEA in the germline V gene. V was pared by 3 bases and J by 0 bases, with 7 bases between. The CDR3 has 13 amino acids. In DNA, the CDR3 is TGCAGCGTTGAGTCCATTAGCACAGATACGCAGTATTTT. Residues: CSVESISTDTQYF.